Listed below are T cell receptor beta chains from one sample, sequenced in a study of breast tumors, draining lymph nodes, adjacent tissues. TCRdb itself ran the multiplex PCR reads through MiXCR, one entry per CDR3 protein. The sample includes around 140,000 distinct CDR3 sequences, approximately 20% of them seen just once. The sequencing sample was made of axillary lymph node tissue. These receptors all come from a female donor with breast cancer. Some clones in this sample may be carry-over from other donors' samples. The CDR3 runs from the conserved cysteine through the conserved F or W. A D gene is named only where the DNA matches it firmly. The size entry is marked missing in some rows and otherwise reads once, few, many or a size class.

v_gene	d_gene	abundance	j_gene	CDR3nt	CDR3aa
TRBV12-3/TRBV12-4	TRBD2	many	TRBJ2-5	TGTGCCAGCAGGACTAGCGGGACGGGAGAGACCCAGTACTTC	CASRTSGTGETQYF
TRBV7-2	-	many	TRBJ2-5	TGTGCCAGCAGCTTAGCGATCGGGGAGAGGACCCAGTACTTC	CASSLAIGERTQYF
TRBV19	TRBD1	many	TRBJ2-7	TGTGCCAGTAGTAAGGGACAGGGGGCTCTCGAGCAGTACTTC	CASSKGQGALEQYF
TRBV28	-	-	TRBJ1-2	TGTGCCAGCAGTTCCCCCACGGGGGCCTGCACCTTC	CASSSPTGACTF
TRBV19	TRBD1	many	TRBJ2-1	TGTGCCAGTAGTATGGGAAGGACAGGCAGGTACAATGAGCAGTTCTTC	CASSMGRTGRYNEQFF
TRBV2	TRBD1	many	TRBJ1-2	TGTGCCAGCACTACAGCCCCAGGGGGCGGCTATGGCTACACCTTC	CASTTAPGGGYGYTF
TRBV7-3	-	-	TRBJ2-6	TGTGCCAGCAGCTTAACCGCCTCTGGGGCCAACGTCCAGACTTTC	CASSLTASGANVQTF
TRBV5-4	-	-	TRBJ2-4	TGTGCCAGCAGCTCCAGGACCCTAGCCAAAAACATTCAGTACTTC	CASSSRTLAKNIQYF
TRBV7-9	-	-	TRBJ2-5	TGTGCCAGCAGCTTGAGCGGAGGGAGGGAGACCCAGTACTTC	CASSLSGGRETQYF
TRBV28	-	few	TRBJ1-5	TGTGCCAGCAGCCTTTCCCAGGGGCATAGCAATCAGCCCCAGCATTTT	CASSLSQGHSNQPQHF
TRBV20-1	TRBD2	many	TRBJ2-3	TGCAGTGCTAGAGATGGGGTAGCGGGGGATACGCGGTATTTT	CSARDGVAGDTRYF
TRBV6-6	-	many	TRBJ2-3	TGTGCCAGCACCTATGCCCGGGGGGATACGCAGTATTTT	CASTYARGDTQYF
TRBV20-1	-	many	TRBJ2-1	TGCAGTGCCAGGGACCCCAGGGGCGTCAATGAGCAGTTCTTC	CSARDPRGVNEQFF
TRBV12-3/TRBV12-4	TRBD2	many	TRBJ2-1	TGTGCCAGCAGTCCCCACCGACTAGCGGAAAATGAGCAGTTCTTC	CASSPHRLAENEQFF
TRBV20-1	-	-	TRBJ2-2	TGCAGTGCCCCCCTTTCCGGGGAGCTGTTTTTT	CSAPLSGELFF
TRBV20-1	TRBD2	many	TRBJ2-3	TGCAGTGCTAGAGATCAAAGGGGACTATACACAGATACGCAGTATTTT	CSARDQRGLYTDTQYF
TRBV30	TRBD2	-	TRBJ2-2	TGTGCCTGGAGTGTACTCCTAGCGGGAGTGTCCGGGGAGCTGTTTTTT	CAWSVLLAGVSGELFF
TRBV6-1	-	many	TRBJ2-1	TGTGCCAGCCAACAGGGAGGGGGTGATGAGCAGTTCTTC	CASQQGGGDEQFF
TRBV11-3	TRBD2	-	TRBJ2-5	TGTGCCAGCAGCTTCGTGACTAGCGGGAGGGGGACGGAGACCCAGTACTTC	CASSFVTSGRGTETQYF
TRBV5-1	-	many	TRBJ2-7	TGCGCCAGCAGCTTGGGGGGAGTAAGTCCCTACGAGCAGTACTTC	CASSLGGVSPYEQYF
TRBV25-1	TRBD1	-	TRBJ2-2	TGTGCCAGCAGCGACAGGGGGAGGGGTACCGGGGAGCTGTTTTTT	CASSDRGRGTGELFF
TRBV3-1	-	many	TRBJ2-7	TGTGCCAGCAGCCAACATGGGACTTCATACGAGCAGTACTTC	CASSQHGTSYEQYF
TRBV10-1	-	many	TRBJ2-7	TGCGCCAGCAGTGAGTCGTCGTCCGAGCAGTACTTC	CASSESSSEQYF
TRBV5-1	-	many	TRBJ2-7	TGCGCCAGCAGCTTGGGTGGGACCACCTACGAGCAGTACTTC	CASSLGGTTYEQYF
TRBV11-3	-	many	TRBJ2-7	TGTGCCAGCAGCACCACAGGGTACTCCTACGAGCAGTACTTC	CASSTTGYSYEQYF
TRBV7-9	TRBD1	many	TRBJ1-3	TGTGCCAGCAGCTTCGACAGGGACGGAAACACCATATATTTT	CASSFDRDGNTIYF
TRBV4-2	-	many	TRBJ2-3	TGTGCCAGCAGCCTTCGACCAGGGGCGAGCACAGATACGCAGTATTTT	CASSLRPGASTDTQYF
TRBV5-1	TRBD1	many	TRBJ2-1	TGCGCCAGCAGACGAGGGACAGGGTCCAATGAGCAGTTCTTC	CASRRGTGSNEQFF
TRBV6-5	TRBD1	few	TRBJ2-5	TGTGCCAGCAGTTACTCGAGGGACAGACAAGAGACCCAGTACTTC	CASSYSRDRQETQYF
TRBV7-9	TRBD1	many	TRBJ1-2	TGTGCCAGCAGCTCCGGGACAGTCGGAGACTATGGCTACACCTTC	CASSSGTVGDYGYTF
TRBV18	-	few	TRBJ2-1	TGTGCCAGCTCACCTTGGCTAGAGCATGAGCAGTTCTTC	CASSPWLEHEQFF
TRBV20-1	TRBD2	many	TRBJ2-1	TGCAGTGCCACATTAGCGGGAGGCTACAATGAGCAGTTCTTC	CSATLAGGYNEQFF
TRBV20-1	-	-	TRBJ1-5	TGCAGTGCCCCTAGAGGGGCATCCGATAGCAATCAGCCCCAGCATTTT	CSAPRGASDSNQPQHF
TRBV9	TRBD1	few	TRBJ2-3	TGTGCCAGCAGCGTAGCCTACGGACAGGGGGGGACAGATGCGCAGTATTTT	CASSVAYGQGGTDAQYF
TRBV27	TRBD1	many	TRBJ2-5	TGTGCCAGCATGAAGGGGACAGGGTCTTTAGAAGAGACCCAGTACTTC	CASMKGTGSLEETQYF
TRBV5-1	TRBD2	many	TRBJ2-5	TGCGCCAGCAGCTCGGAGGGGACTAGCGGGAGCCGAGAGACCCAGTACTTC	CASSSEGTSGSRETQYF
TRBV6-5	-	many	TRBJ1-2	TGTGCCAGCAGAAGCCGGGGTAACGTAGCTAACTATGGCTACACCTTC	CASRSRGNVANYGYTF
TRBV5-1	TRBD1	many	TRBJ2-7	TGCGCCAGCAGCTTTTATAATGACAGGGGCGAGCAGTACTTC	CASSFYNDRGEQYF
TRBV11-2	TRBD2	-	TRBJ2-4	TGTGCCAGCAGCCCTCGACTAGCGGGAGGGAACATTCAGTACTTC	CASSPRLAGGNIQYF
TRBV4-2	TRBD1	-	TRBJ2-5	TGTGCCAGCAGCCAAGAAGGGGGCATAAAGACCCAGTACTTC	CASSQEGGIKTQYF
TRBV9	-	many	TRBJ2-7	TGTGCCAGCAGCGAGGCGTGGGGTCCCCTCTACGAGCAGTACTTC	CASSEAWGPLYEQYF
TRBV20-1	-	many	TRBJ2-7	TGCAGTGCCAATTCAGTGGCGGGGGAGCAGTACTTC	CSANSVAGEQYF
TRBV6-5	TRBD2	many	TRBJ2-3	TGTGCCAGCAGTCCGTGGCTAGCGGACCCTCCTGATACGCAGTATTTT	CASSPWLADPPDTQYF
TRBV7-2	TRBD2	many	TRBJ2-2	TGTGCCAGCAGCTTAGAGGCGGGAGGACACACCGGGGAGCTGTTTTTT	CASSLEAGGHTGELFF
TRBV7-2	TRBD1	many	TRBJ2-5	TGTGCCAGCAGCTTGGACAGGGTAGGGCAAGAGACCCAGTACTTC	CASSLDRVGQETQYF
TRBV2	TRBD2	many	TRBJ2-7	TGTGCCAGTAAAAGTGGGGGCGGGACTAGCGGGAGCTACGAGCAGTACTTC	CASKSGGGTSGSYEQYF
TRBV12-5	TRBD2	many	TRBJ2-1	TGTGCTAGTGGTACACCGACTGGTGGGCTAGCGGATTACAATGAGCAGTTCTTC	CASGTPTGGLADYNEQFF
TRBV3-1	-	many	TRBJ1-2	TGTGCCAGCAGCCATGGGGGGAGTGGAGGCTACACCTTC	CASSHGGSGGYTF
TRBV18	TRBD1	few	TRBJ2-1	TGTGCCAGCTCACCACCCGGGACAGATCGGAGAAATGAGCAGTTCTTC	CASSPPGTDRRNEQFF
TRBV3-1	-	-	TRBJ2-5	TGTGCCAGCAATTTCGAGGGGGAGACCCAGTACTTC	CASNFEGETQYF